This T cell receptor beta chain comes out of a study of blood T cell repertoires in COVID-19. Study-wide background: Specimens from acute and convalescent COVID-19 originated in the United States, Italy and Spain. Sources were T cells, B-cell-depleted T cells, or PBMCs; the material itself was cDNA or gDNA.

Those enrolled, adults aged roughly 18 to 89 years, came from roughly 23 US areas. Symptom resolution, clearance, or two negative PCRs marked the recovered donors of Cohort 3. Sequenced by immunoSEQ multiplex PCR; TCRdb stores in-frame clones only, minus some. Found here are 250,000 or so clones, approximately 80% of them singletons; the top ten hold around 2%. With 6 bases removed from V and 4 bases from J, the gap between germline ends came to 9 bases. Germline V gives CDR1 MNHEY, CDR2 SMNVEV (reference sequence). This CDR3 region has 12 residues. This TCR was recovered from a man between 60 and 75 years old who had recovered from COVID-19. What was sequenced was PBMCs or T cells enriched from blood (not recorded which). This chain uses TRBV27 with TRBJ1-1; no clear D gene. The CDR3 bases are TGTGCCAGCAGCGAAAGCGGCACTGAAGCTTTCTTT. Translating it yields CASSESGTEAFF.